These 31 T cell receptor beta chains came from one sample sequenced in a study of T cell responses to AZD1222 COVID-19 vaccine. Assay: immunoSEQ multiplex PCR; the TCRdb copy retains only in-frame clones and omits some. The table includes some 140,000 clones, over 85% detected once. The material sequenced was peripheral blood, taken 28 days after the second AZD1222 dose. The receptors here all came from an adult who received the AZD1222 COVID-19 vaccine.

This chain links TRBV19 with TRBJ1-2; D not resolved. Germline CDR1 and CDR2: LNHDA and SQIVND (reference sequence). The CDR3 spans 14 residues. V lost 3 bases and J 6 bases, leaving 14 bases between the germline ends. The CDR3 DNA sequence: TGTGCCAGTAGTATCTTTTTCTGGGGAGATGGCTACACCTTC. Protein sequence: CASSIFFWGDGYTF.

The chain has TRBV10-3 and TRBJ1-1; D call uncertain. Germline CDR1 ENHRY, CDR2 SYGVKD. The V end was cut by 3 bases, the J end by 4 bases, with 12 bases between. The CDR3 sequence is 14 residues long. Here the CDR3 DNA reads TGTGCCATCAGTGACTCCTCTCCGGGCACTGAAGCTTTCTTT. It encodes CAISDSSPGTEAFF.

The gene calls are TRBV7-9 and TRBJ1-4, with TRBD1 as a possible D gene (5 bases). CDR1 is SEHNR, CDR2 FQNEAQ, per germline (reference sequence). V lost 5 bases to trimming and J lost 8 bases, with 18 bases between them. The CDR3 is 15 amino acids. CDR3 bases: TGTGCCAGCAGCGCCCAAACGAATGGGGGAGAAAAACTGTTTTTT. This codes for CASSAQTNGGEKLFF.

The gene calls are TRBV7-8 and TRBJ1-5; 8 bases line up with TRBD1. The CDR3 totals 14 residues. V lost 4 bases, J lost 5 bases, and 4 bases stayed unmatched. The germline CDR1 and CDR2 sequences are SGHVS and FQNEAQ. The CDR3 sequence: CASSSQGAHQPQHF. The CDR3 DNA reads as TGTGCCAGCAGCTCCCAGGGGGCCCATCAGCCCCAGCATTTT. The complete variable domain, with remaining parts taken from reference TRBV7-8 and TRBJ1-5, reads GAGVSQSPRYKVAKRGQDVALRCDPISGHVSLFWYQQALGQGPEFLTYFQNEAQLDKSGLPSDRFFAERPEGSVSTLKIQRTQQEDSAVYLCASSSQGAHQPQHFGDGTRLSIL.

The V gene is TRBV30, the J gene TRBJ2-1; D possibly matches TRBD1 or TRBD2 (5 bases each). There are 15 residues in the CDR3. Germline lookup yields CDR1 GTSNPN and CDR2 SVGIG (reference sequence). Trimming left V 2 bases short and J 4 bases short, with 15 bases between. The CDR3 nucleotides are TGTGCCTGGAGTAGGTTAGGGACGTCATACAATGAGCAGTTCTTC. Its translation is CAWSRLGTSYNEQFF.

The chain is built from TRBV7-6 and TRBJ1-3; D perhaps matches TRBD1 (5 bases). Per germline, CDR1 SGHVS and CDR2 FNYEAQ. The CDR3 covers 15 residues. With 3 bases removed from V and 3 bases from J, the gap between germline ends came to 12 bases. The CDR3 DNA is TGTGCCAGCAGCTTGGGACCGACAAGTGGAAACACCATATATTTT. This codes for CASSLGPTSGNTIYF.

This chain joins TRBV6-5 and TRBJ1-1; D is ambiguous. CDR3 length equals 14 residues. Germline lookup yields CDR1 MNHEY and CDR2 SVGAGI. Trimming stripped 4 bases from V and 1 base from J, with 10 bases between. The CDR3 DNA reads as TGTGCCAGCAGTTTACTGGCATCGAACACTGAAGCTTTCTTT. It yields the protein CASSLLASNTEAFF.

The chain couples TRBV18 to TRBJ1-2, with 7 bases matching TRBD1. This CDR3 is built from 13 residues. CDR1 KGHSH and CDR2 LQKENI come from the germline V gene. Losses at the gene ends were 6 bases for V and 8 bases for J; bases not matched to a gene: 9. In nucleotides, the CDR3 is TGTGCCAGCTCCCGTGACAGGGCGGACGGCTACACCTTC. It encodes CASSRDRADGYTF.

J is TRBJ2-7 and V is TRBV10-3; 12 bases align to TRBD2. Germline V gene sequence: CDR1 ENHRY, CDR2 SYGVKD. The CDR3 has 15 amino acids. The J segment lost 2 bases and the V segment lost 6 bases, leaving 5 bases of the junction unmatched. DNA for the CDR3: TGTGCCATCAGGTACACTAGCGGGGGGCCCTACGAGCAGTACTTC. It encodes CAIRYTSGGPYEQYF.

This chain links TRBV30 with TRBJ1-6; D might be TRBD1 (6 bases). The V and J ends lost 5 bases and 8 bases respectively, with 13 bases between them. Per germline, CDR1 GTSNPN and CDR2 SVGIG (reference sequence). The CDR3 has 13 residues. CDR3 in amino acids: CAWQGGGDSPLHF. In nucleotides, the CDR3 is TGTGCCTGGCAAGGAGGGGGGGATTCACCCCTCCACTTT.

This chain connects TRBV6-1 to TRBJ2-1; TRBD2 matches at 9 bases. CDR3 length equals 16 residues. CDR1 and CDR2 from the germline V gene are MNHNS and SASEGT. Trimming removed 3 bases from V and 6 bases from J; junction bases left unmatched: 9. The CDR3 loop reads CASSDPGGGARNEQFF. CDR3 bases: TGTGCCAGCAGTGACCCAGGCGGGGGGGCCCGCAATGAGCAGTTCTTC.

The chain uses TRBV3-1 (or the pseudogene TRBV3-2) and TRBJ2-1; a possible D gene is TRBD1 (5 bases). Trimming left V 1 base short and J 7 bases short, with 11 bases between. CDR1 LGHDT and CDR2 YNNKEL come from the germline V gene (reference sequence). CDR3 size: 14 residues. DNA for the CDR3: TGTGCCAGCAGCCAAGGGGGCGCTAGGAATGAGCAGTTCTTC. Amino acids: CASSQGGARNEQFF.

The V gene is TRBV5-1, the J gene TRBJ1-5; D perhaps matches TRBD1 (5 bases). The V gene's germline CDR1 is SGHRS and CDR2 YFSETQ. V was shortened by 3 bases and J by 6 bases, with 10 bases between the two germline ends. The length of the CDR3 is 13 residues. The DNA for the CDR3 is TGCGCCAGCAGCTCAGGGCTCGGTCAGCCCCAGCATTTT. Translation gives CASSSGLGQPQHF. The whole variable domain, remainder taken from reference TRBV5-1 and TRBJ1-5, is KAGVTQTPRYLIKTRGQQVTLSCSPISGHRSVSWYQQTPGQGLQFLFEYFSETQRNKGNFPGRFSGRQFSNSRSEMNVSTLELGDSALYLCASSSGLGQPQHFGDGTRLSIL.

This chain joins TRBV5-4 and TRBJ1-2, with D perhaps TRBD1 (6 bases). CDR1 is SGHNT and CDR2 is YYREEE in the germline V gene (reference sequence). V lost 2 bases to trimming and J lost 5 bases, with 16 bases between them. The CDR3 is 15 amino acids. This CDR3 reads CASSFGETGHYGYTF. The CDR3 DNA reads TGTGCCAGCAGCTTTGGCGAGACAGGCCATTATGGCTACACCTTC.

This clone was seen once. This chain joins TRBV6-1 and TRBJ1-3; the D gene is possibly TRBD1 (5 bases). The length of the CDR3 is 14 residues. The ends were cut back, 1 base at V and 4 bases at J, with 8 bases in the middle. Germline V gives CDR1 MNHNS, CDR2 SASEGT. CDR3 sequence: CASSEGGWGNTIYF. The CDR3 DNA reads TGTGCCAGCAGTGAAGGGGGGTGGGGAAACACCATATATTTT.

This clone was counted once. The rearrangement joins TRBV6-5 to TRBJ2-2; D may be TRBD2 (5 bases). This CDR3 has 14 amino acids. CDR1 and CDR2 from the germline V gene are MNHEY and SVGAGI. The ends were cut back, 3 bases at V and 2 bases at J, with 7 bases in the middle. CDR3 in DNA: TGTGCCAGCAGTTATGGGAGAAACACCGGGGAGCTGTTTTTT. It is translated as CASSYGRNTGELFF.

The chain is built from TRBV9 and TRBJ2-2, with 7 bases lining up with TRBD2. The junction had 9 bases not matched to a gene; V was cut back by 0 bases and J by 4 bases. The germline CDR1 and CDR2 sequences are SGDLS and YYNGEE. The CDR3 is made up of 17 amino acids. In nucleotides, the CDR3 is TGTGCCAGCAGCGTAGTAATGGGCGGGGGAAGCACCGGGGAGCTGTTTTTT. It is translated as CASSVVMGGGSTGELFF. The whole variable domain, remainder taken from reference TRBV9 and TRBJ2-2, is DSGVTQTPKHLITATGQRVTLRCSPRSGDLSVYWYQQSLDQGLQFLIQYYNGEERAKGNILERFSAQQFPDLHSELNLSSLELGDSALYFCASSVVMGGGSTGELFFGEGSRLTVL.

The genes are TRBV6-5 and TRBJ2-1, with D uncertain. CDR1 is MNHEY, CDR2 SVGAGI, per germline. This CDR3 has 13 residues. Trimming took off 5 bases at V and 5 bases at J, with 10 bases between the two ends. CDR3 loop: CASSLKTDNEQFF. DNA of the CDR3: TGTGCCAGCAGTCTAAAAACCGACAATGAGCAGTTCTTC.

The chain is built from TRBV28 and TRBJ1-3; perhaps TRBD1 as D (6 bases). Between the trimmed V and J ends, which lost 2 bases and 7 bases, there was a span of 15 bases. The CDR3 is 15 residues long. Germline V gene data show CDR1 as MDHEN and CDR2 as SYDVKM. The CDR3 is CASSLMSGVGNTIYF. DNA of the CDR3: TGTGCCAGCAGTTTAATGTCAGGGGTTGGGAACACCATATATTTT.

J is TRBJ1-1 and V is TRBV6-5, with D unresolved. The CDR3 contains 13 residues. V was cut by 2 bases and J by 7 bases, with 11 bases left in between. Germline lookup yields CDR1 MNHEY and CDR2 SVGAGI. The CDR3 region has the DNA TGTGCCAGCAGTTACCTGGGCAGGCGTGAAGCTTTCTTT. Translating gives CASSYLGRREAFF.

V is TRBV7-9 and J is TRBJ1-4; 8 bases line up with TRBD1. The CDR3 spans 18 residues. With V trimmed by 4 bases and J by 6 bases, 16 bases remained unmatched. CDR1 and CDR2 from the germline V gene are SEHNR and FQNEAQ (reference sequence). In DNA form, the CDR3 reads TGTGCCAGCAGCTCGGGCAGGCTCAGGGGGCGCCAGGATGAAAAACTGTTTTTT. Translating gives CASSSGRLRGRQDEKLFF.

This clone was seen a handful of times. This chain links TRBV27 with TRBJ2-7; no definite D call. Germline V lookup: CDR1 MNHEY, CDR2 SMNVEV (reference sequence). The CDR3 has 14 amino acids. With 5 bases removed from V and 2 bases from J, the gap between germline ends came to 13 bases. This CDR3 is CASSLRTEPYEQYF. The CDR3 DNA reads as TGTGCCAGCAGTCTCAGGACGGAACCCTACGAGCAGTACTTC.

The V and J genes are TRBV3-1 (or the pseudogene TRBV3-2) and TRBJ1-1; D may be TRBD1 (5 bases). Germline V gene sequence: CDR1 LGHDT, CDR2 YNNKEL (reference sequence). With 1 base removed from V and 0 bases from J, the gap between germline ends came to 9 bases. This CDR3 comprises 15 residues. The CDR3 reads CASSQAARVNTEAFF. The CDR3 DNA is TGTGCCAGCAGCCAAGCGGCCAGGGTGAACACTGAAGCTTTCTTT.

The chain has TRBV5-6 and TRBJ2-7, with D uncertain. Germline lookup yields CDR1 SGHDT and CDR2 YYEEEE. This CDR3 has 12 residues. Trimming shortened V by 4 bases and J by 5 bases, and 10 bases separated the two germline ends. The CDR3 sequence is CASSGDFHEQYF. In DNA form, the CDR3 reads TGTGCCAGCAGCGGTGATTTCCACGAGCAGTACTTC.

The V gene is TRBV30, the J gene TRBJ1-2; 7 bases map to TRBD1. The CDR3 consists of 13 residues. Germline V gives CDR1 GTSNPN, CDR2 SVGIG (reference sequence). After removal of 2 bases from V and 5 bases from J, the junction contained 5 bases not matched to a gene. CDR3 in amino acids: CAWSTGVGYGYTF. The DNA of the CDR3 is TGTGCCTGGAGTACAGGGGTAGGGTATGGCTACACCTTC.

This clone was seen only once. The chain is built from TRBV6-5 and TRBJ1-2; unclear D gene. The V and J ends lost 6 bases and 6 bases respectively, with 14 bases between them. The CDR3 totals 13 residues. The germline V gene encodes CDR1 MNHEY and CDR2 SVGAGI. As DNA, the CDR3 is TGTGCCAGCAGCGGAAGTCCTGGAGATGGCTACACCTTC. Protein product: CASSGSPGDGYTF.

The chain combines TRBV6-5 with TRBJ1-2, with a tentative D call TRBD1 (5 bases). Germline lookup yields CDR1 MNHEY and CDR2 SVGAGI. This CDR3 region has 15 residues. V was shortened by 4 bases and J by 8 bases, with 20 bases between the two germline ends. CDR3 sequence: CASSLVGTQPGGYTF. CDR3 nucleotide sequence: TGTGCCAGCAGTTTGGTTGGGACTCAACCGGGCGGCTACACCTTC.

CDR3 in DNA: TGTGCCAGCAGCGAGGGGCGGGCGGCCTCCTACGAGCAGTACTTC. Translated: CASSEGRAASYEQYF. The V call is TRBV5-8, the J call TRBJ2-7; D assignment may be TRBD1 or TRBD2 (5 bases each). The CDR3 loop spans 15 amino acids. The V end was cut by 4 bases, the J end by 0 bases, with 14 bases between. Per germline, CDR1 SGHTS and CDR2 YDEGEE.

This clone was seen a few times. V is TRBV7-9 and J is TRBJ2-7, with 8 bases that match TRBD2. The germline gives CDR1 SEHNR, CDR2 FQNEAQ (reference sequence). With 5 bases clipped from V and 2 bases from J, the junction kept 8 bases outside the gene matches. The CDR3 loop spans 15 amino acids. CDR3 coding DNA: TGTGCCAGCAGCCCGACTAGCGCACAAACCTACGAGCAGTACTTC. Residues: CASSPTSAQTYEQYF.

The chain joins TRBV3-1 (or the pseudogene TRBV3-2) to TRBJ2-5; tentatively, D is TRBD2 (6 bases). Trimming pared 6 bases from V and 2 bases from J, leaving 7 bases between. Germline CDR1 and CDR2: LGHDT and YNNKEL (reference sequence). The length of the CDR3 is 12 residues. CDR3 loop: CASRGLQETQYF. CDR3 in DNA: TGTGCCAGCAGGGGACTGCAAGAGACCCAGTACTTC.

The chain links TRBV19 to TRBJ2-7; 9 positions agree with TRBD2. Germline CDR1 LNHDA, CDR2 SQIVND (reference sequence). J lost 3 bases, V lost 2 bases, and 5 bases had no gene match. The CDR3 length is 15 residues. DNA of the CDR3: TGTGCCAGTAGTATAATCGCGGGGGGGGTCTACGAGCAGTACTTC. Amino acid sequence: CASSIIAGGVYEQYF.